These 25 T cell receptor beta chains were sequenced from one sample in a study of chemoradiotherapy in HPV16-positive cancers. TCRdb's table, derived via immunoSEQ multiplex PCR, lists solely in-frame clones and lacks some. The sample comprises about 8,400 clones, around 80% of which are singletons, and 35% to 45% rests with the top ten. The sample consisted of tumor tissue, taken from a patient who underwent chemoradiotherapy. These receptors were obtained from a human donor with HPV-associated anogenital cancer.

This chain connects TRBV6-5 to TRBJ1-5, with a weak D call TRBD1 (5 bases). The CDR3 runs 15 residues. Germline CDR1 is MNHEY and CDR2 is SVGAGI. V lost 0 bases and J lost 3, with 9 bases in between. The CDR3 sequence is CASSYSVGTNQPQHF. CDR3 nucleotide sequence: TGTGCCAGCAGTTACTCAGTCGGGACCAATCAGCCCCAGCATTTT.

The rearrangement joins TRBV7-8 to TRBJ2-2, with a weak D call TRBD1 (5 bases). With 5 bases removed from V and 2 bases from J, the gap between germline ends came to 12 bases. Germline V gives CDR1 SGHVS, CDR2 FQNEAQ. This CDR3 is 15 amino acids long. The CDR3 here is CASSPWGGNTGELFF. CDR3 DNA: TGTGCCAGCAGCCCCTGGGGCGGTAACACCGGGGAGCTGTTTTTT.

This chain uses TRBV5-4 with TRBJ2-6; no firm D call. The CDR3 is 14 residues long. CDR1 and CDR2 (germline): SGHNT, YYREEE (reference sequence). In DNA form, the CDR3 reads TGTGGGGTATGGAGCACCTCTGGGGCCAACGTCCTGACTTTC. Amino acids: CGVWSTSGANVLTF.

V and J are TRBV27 and TRBJ2-1; TRBD2 aligns across 7 bases. This CDR3 has 15 residues. V was pared by 2 bases and J by 7 bases, with 8 bases of the junction left unmatched. The germline CDR1 and CDR2 sequences are MNHEY and SMNVEV (reference sequence). The CDR3 DNA sequence: TGTGCCAGCAGTTTACAGGCGGGGGTTAGGAATGAGCAGTTCTTC. This sequence encodes CASSLQAGVRNEQFF.

This chain joins TRBV27 and TRBJ1-2, with D tentatively TRBD1 (5 bases). This CDR3 comprises 14 residues. The V gene lost 0 bases and the J gene lost 2 bases, with 7 bases spanning the gap. Looked up from germline, CDR1 is MNHEY and CDR2 is SMNVEV (reference sequence). CDR3 in DNA: TGTGCCAGCAGTTTATCGGCAGGGAACTATGGCTACACCTTC. As protein: CASSLSAGNYGYTF.

This clone was seen a handful of times. The chain is built from TRBV5-5 and TRBJ2-2; D uncertain. There are 11 residues in the CDR3. Per the germline V gene, CDR1 is SGHKS and CDR2 is YYEKEE (reference sequence). V lost 2 bases to trimming and J lost 7 bases, with 3 bases between them. The CDR3 DNA sequence: TGTGCCAGCAGCTTCTTCGGGGAGCTGTTTTTT. Translated: CASSFFGELFF.

This clone appeared a single time. J is TRBJ1-6 and V is TRBV4-3, with D uncertain. Germline-derived CDR1 and CDR2 are LGHNA and YSLEER. The CDR3 length is 14 residues. Trimming stripped 0 bases from V and 7 bases from J, with 7 bases between. In DNA, the CDR3 is TGCGCCAGCAGCCAAGAGCCAGAAAATTCACCCCTCCACTTT. Protein sequence: CASSQEPENSPLHF.

V gene TRBV11-3 combines with J gene TRBJ1-1, with D possibly TRBD1 on 5 matching bases. Trimming left V 1 base short and J 12 bases short, with 9 bases between. The germline V gene encodes CDR1 SGHNT and CDR2 YENEEA. The CDR3 has 11 residues. The CDR3 sequence is CASSLGRTTFF. The CDR3 DNA is TGTGCCAGCAGCTTAGGGCGGACAACTTTCTTT.

This chain joins TRBV6-1 and TRBJ2-3; 11 bases match TRBD2. The CDR3 sequence is 14 residues long. The germline V gene has CDR1 MNHNS and CDR2 SASEGT. The V and J ends lost 7 bases and 0 bases, in that order; junction bases with no gene match: 0. The CDR3 reads CASTSGGSTDTQYF. The CDR3 DNA reads as TGTGCCAGCACTAGCGGGGGGAGCACAGATACGCAGTATTTT.

The gene calls are TRBV14 and TRBJ1-4; TRBD1 aligns across 7 bases. Trimming cost V 1 base and J 7 bases; bases outside gene matches: 9. The CDR3 has 16 residues. The V gene's germline CDR1 is SGHDN and CDR2 FVKESK. CDR3 residues: CASSQGDRVAGEKLFF. As DNA, the CDR3 is TGTGCCAGCAGCCAAGGCGACAGGGTGGCGGGTGAAAAACTGTTTTTT.

The chain has TRBV12-5 and TRBJ2-1; 7 bases agree with TRBD1. The CDR3 has 19 residues. CDR1 is LGHNT and CDR2 is FRNRAP in the germline V gene. V shed 0 bases and J 2 bases; nucleotides not matched to a gene: 13. This CDR3 is CASGLVIPNGRGTYNEQFF. The CDR3 nucleotides are TGTGCTAGTGGTTTGGTAATTCCTAATGGCAGGGGGACCTACAATGAGCAGTTCTTC.

The chain is built from TRBV4-1 and TRBJ1-5, with D perhaps TRBD1 (5 bases). The CDR3 contains 15 residues. The V end was cut by 3 bases, the J end by 2 bases, with 11 bases between. Per the germline V gene, CDR1 is MGHRA and CDR2 is YSYEKL. CDR3: CASSQLGLGNQPQHF. Here the CDR3 DNA reads TGCGCCAGCAGCCAGTTGGGGCTAGGCAATCAGCCCCAGCATTTT.

The CDR3 DNA sequence: TGTGCCAGTAGTGTATACCCCAGGGGGAACTATGGCTACACCTTC. Translation: CASSVYPRGNYGYTF. V gene TRBV19 combines with J gene TRBJ1-2, with 7 bases that match TRBD1. V shed 5 bases and J 2 bases; nucleotides not matched to a gene: 8. This CDR3 has 15 amino acids. From germline, CDR1 is LNHDA and CDR2 SQIVND (reference sequence).

The rearrangement joins TRBV7-9 to TRBJ2-7, with 10 bases aligning to TRBD2. The CDR3 is made up of 17 amino acids. CDR1 and CDR2 from the germline V gene are SEHNR and FQNEAQ (reference sequence). V lost 3 bases, J lost 1 base, and 9 bases stayed unmatched. Here the CDR3 reads CASSLAPGLANSYEQYF. In nucleotides, the CDR3 is TGTGCCAGCAGCTTGGCCCCGGGACTAGCGAATTCCTACGAGCAGTACTTC. The entire variable domain, with the rest obtained from reference TRBV7-9 and TRBJ2-7, is as follows: DTGVSQNPRHKITKRGQNVTFRCDPISEHNRLYWYRQTLGQGPEFLTYFQNEAQLEKSRLLSDRFSAERPKGSFSTLEIQRTEQGDSAMYLCASSLAPGLANSYEQYFGPGTRLTVT.

The V call is TRBV10-2, the J call TRBJ1-2, with D possibly TRBD1 on 6 matching bases. CDR1 is WSHSY and CDR2 is SAAADI in the germline V gene. Between the trimmed V and J ends, which lost 0 bases and 4 bases, there was a span of 18 bases. The CDR3 sequence is 17 residues long. DNA of the CDR3: TGCGCCAGCAGTGAGTCGACTCGGGGCAGGGGAGGCTATGGCTACACCTTC. Translated, it gives CASSESTRGRGGYGYTF.

V and J are TRBV6-6 and TRBJ2-3; D not resolved. The CDR3 consists of 16 residues. V dropped 1 base and J dropped 0 bases, with 11 bases sitting between them. Germline loops: CDR1 MNHNY, CDR2 SVGAGI (reference sequence). CDR3: CASSYYSLGSTDTQYF. CDR3 in DNA: TGTGCCAGCAGTTACTATTCCCTCGGAAGCACAGATACGCAGTATTTT.

The V and J genes are TRBV9 and TRBJ2-3, with unresolved D. V lost 5 bases and J lost 2, with 12 bases in between. This CDR3 has 14 residues. Germline CDR1 reads SGDLS; CDR2 reads YYNGEE. The CDR3 loop is CASSWKQNTDTQYF. CDR3 bases: TGTGCCAGCAGTTGGAAACAGAACACAGATACGCAGTATTTT. The entire variable domain, with the rest obtained from reference TRBV9 and TRBJ2-3, is as follows: DSGVTQTPKHLITATGQRVTLRCSPRSGDLSVYWYQQSLDQGLQFLIQYYNGEERAKGNILERFSAQQFPDLHSELNLSSLELGDSALYFCASSWKQNTDTQYFGPGTRLTVL.

The chain joins TRBV10-1 to TRBJ2-5, with 7 bases fitting TRBD2. After removal of 5 bases from V and 7 bases from J, the junction contained 7 bases not matched to a gene. The CDR3 spans 13 residues. Germline values: CDR1 WNHNN, CDR2 SYGVQD (reference sequence). The chain's CDR3 is CASSWTRSATQYF. CDR3 bases: TGCGCCAGCAGTTGGACTAGGTCAGCGACCCAGTACTTC.

The chain uses TRBV15 and TRBJ1-2; 7 bases align to TRBD1. The trim removed 3 bases at V and 6 bases at J, leaving 10 bases unmatched. This CDR3 region has 15 residues. CDR1 and CDR2 from the germline V gene are LNHNV and YYDKDF (reference sequence). CDR3 nucleotides: TGTGCCACCAGCAGCGAACAGGGGATTCTACATGGCTACACCTTC. Protein sequence: CATSSEQGILHGYTF.

The chain links TRBV4-3 to TRBJ1-1; D might be TRBD1 (5 bases). The V gene lost 4 bases and the J gene lost 2 bases, with 14 bases spanning the gap. CDR3 length: 15 residues. The germline gives CDR1 LGHNA, CDR2 YSLEER. The CDR3 nucleotides are TGCGCCAGCAGCCGGAGGACACAAGGAAACACTGAAGCTTTCTTT. Its protein product is CASSRRTQGNTEAFF.

This sequence joins TRBV18 and TRBJ1-4; D not resolved. V was pared by 2 bases and J by 0 bases, with 10 bases between. Germline V gene data show CDR1 as KGHSH and CDR2 as LQKENI. CDR3 length: 16 residues. The CDR3: CASSPKGGATNEKLFF. CDR3 DNA: TGTGCCAGCTCACCAAAAGGCGGTGCAACTAATGAAAAACTGTTTTTT.

The V call is TRBV28, the J call TRBJ1-3; D gene unclear. In germline, CDR1 is MDHEN, CDR2 SYDVKM. Trimming cost V 3 bases and J 0 bases, with 3 bases left between them. This CDR3 has 13 residues. CDR3 protein: CASSFGSGNTIYF. As DNA, the CDR3 is TGTGCCAGCAGTTTTGGCTCTGGAAACACCATATATTTT.

The chain couples TRBV2 to TRBJ1-1; D not certain. CDR3 length equals 13 residues. Trimming stripped 8 bases from V and 1 base from J, with 11 bases between. CDR1 and CDR2 from the germline V gene are SNHLY and FYNNEI. The CDR3, as DNA: TGTGCCAGCGGCCGGGAGAAGAACACTGAAGCTTTCTTT. Translated: CASGREKNTEAFF. Full variable domain (outside the CDR3, taken from reference TRBV2 and TRBJ1-1): EPEVTQTPSHQVTQMGQEVILRCVPISNHLYFYWYRQILGQKVEFLVSFYNNEISEKSEIFDDQFSVERPDGSNFTLKIRSTKLEDSAMYFCASGREKNTEAFFGQGTRLTVV.

This rearrangement joins TRBV11-2 to TRBJ1-1, with TRBD1 identical over 7 bases. The CDR3 runs to 16 residues. The J segment lost 5 bases and the V segment lost 4 bases, leaving 13 bases of the junction unmatched. Germline V gives CDR1 SGHAT, CDR2 FQNNGV. CDR3 protein: CASSSAAQGRGTEAFF. The DNA of the CDR3 is TGTGCCAGCAGCTCTGCGGCACAGGGGAGAGGTACTGAAGCTTTCTTT. The full variable domain, its missing parts supplied by reference TRBV11-2 and TRBJ1-1, is EAGVAQSPRYKIIEKRQSVAFWCNPISGHATLYWYQQILGQGPKLLIQFQNNGVVDDSQLPKDRFSAERLKGVDSTLKIQPAKLEDSAVYLCASSSAAQGRGTEAFFGQGTRLTVV.

The V call is TRBV7-6, the J call TRBJ2-7, with 10 bases matching TRBD1. The V gene end was trimmed by 3 bases and the J gene end by 2 bases; junction bases not matched to a gene: 4. CDR3 length equals 15 residues. Germline V gene sequence: CDR1 SGHVS, CDR2 FNYEAQ. Here the CDR3 reads CASSFPGTGAYEQYF. The DNA for the CDR3 is TGTGCCAGCAGCTTCCCGGGGACAGGGGCCTACGAGCAGTACTTC. The full variable domain, its missing parts supplied by reference TRBV7-6 and TRBJ2-7, is GAGVSQSPRYKVTKRGQDVALRCDPISGHVSLYWYRQALGQGPEFLTYFNYEAQQDKSGLPNDRFSAERPEGSISTLTIQRTEQRDSAMYRCASSFPGTGAYEQYFGPGTRLTVT.